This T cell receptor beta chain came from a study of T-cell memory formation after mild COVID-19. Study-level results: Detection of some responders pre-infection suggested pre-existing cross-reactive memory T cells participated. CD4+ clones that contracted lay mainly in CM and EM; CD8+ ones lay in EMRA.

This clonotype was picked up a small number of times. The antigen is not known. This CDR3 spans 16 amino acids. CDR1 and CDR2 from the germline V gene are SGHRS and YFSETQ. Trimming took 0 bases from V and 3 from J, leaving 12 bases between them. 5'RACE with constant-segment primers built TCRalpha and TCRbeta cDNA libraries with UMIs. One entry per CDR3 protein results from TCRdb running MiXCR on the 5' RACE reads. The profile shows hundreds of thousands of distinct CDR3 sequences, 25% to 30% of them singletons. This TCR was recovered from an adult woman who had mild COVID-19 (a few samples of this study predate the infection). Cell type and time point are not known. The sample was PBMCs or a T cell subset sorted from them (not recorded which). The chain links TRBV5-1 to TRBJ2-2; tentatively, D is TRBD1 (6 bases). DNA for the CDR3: TGCGCCAGCAGCTTGGTACGACAGGACTACACCGGGGAGCTGTTTTTT. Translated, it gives CASSLVRQDYTGELFF.